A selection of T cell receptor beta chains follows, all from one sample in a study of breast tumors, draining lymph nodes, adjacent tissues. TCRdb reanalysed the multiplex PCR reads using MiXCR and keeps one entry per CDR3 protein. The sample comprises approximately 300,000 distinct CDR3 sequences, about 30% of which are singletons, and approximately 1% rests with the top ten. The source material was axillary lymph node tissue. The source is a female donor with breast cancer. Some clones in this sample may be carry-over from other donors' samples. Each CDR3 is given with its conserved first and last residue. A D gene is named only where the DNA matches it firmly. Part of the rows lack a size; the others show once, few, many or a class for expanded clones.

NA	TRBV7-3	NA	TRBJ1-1	TGTGCCAGCAGCGCCCTAACTTTCGGTGAAGCTTTCTTT	CASSALTFGEAFF
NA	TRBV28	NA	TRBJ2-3	TGTGCCAGCATGAGGGCGGCAGCCATCACAGATACGCAGTATTTT	CASMRAAAITDTQYF
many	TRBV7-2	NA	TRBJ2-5	TGTGCCAGCAGCTTCGGACTTACCTCTCGGGAGACCCAGTACTTC	CASSFGLTSRETQYF
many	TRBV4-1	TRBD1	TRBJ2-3	TGCGCCAGCAGCCAAGCAGGGGGCAGAGATACGCAGTATTTT	CASSQAGGRDTQYF
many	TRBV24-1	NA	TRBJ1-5	TGTGCCACCAGTGAGTATGCGGGAGGGCCCCAGCATTTT	CATSEYAGGPQHF
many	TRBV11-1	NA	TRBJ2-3	TGTGCCAGCAGCTTAGGAGGCGGGCGAAGGAGCACAGATACGCAGTATTTT	CASSLGGGRRSTDTQYF
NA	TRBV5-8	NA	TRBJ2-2	TGTGCCAGCAGCTTTCGGACTACCGGGATGGCCCAGCTGAACACCGGGGAGCTGTTTTTT	CASSFRTTGMAQLNTGELFF
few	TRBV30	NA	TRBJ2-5	TGTGCCTGGAGTGTACTGGGGGGGCAGCTCGAGACCCAGTACTTC	CAWSVLGGQLETQYF
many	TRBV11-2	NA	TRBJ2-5	TGTGCCAGCAGCAAAGGCCGGAGGAGCCAAGAGACCCAGTACTTC	CASSKGRRSQETQYF
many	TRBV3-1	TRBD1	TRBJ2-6	TGTGCCAGCAGTTACAGGGGGTCTGGGGCCAACGTCCTGACTTTC	CASSYRGSGANVLTF
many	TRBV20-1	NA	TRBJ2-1	TGCAGTGCTCAGACAAGTCGCGGGACAAGAGGCAATGAGCAGTTCTTC	CSAQTSRGTRGNEQFF
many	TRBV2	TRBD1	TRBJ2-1	TGTGCCAGCAGGGACAGGGGATTTTGGAATGAGCAGTTCTTC	CASRDRGFWNEQFF
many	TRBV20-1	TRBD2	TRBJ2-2	TGCAGTGCCTCAAGCGGGAGGAGGACCGGGGAGCTGTTTTTT	CSASSGRRTGELFF
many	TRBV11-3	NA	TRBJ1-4	TGTGCCAGCAGCTACGGGGAAAAACTGTTTTTT	CASSYGEKLFF
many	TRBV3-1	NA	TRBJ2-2	TGTGCCAGCAGTCCCGACCCGCGGGGGGAGCTGTTTTTT	CASSPDPRGELFF
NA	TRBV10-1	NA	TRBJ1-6	TGCGCCAGCAGTGATTCCGGGGGTTTCTCACCCCTCCACTTT	CASSDSGGFSPLHF
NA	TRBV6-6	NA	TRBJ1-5	TGTGCCAGCAATCGGGCCAGCGCATATAGCAATCAGCCCCAGCATTTT	CASNRASAYSNQPQHF
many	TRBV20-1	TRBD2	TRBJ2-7	TGCAGTGCTAGCTGGCGGGGGAACGAGCAGTACTTC	CSASWRGNEQYF
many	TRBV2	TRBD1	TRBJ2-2	TGTGCCAGCAACCCTCGGACAGGGGGCACCGGGGAGCTGTTTTTT	CASNPRTGGTGELFF
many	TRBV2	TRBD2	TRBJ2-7	TGTGCCAGCAGTCGGGGGGGGCACAATCCCTACGAGCAGTACTTC	CASSRGGHNPYEQYF
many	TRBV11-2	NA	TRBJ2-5	TGTGCCAGCAGCTTAGATACGGGGACCCAGTACTTC	CASSLDTGTQYF
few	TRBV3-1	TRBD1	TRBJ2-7	TGTGCCAGCAGCCAAGCTCCGCCGGGACAGAGATACGAGCAGTACTTC	CASSQAPPGQRYEQYF
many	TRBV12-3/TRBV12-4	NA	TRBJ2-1	TGTGCCAGCAGCCCCTCTCTAAGGCCTAACAATGAGCAGTTCTTC	CASSPSLRPNNEQFF
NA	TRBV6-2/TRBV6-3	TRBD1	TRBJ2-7	TGTGCCAGCAGGGACCAGGGGGCAAGGGGCTCCTACGAGCAGTACTTC	CASRDQGARGSYEQYF
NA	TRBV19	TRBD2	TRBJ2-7	TGTGCCAGTAGTTCGAATCAACTAGCGGGACCCTCCTACGAGCAGTCCTTC	CASSSNQLAGPSYEQSF
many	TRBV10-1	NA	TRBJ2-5	TGCGCCAGCAGTGAGGGACTGCAAGAGACCCAGTACTTC	CASSEGLQETQYF
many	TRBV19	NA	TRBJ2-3	TGTGCCAGTAGTATAGTAGATAGCTCAACTAGCACAGATACGCAGTATTTT	CASSIVDSSTSTDTQYF
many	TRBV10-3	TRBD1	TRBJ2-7	TGTGCCATCAGTACAGGGGCCCCACCCTACGAGCAGTACTTC	CAISTGAPPYEQYF
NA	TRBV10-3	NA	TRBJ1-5	TGTGCCATCAGTGAGGGCGGGGGCTTTTTTCAGCCCCAGCATTTT	CAISEGGGFFQPQHF
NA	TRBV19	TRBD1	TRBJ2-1	TGTGCCAGTAACCCCCAGGGGGCGAAGGGTTACAATGAGCAGTTCTTC	CASNPQGAKGYNEQFF
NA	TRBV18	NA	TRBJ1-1	TGTGCCAGCTCGCCCCAGAGGACTGAAGCTTTCTTT	CASSPQRTEAFF
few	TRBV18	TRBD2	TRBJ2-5	TGTGCCAGCTCACGGACTAGCGGGGCTGCTCCTCGAATGGAGACCCAGTACTTC	CASSRTSGAAPRMETQYF
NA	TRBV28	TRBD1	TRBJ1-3	TGTGCCAGCAGCTCCCCCGGGACAGGGATGGGAAACACCATATATTTT	CASSSPGTGMGNTIYF
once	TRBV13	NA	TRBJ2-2	TGTGCCAACAGCCCGCCCCCGTTTGGCGGGGAGCTGTTTTTT	CANSPPPFGGELFF